A selection of T cell receptor beta chains follows, all from one sample in a study of blood T cell repertoires in COVID-19. Clones were read by immunoSEQ multiplex PCR, and TCRdb kept only the in-frame ones, dropping some. The sample lists around 88,000 clones, roughly 90% occurring once. The sequenced sample consisted of peripheral blood. Source of these receptors: a man aged 55 to 70 with acute or convalescent COVID-19. The CDR3 runs from the conserved cysteine through the conserved F or W. The order of the fields is V gene, clone size, J gene, D gene, CDR3 DNA, CDR3 protein. A D gene is named only where the DNA matches it firmly. The size of a clone is reported for some rows only, either as once, few or many, or as a class for expanded clones.

TRBV24-1	once	TRBJ2-1	TRBD2	TGTGCCACCAGTGGTCGGACTAGCGGCGATGAGCAGTTCTTC	CATSGRTSGDEQFF
TRBV19	NA	TRBJ2-6	NA	TGTGCCAGTAGTATAGGACAGGAAATCTCTGGGGCCAACGTCCTGACTTTC	CASSIGQEISGANVLTF
TRBV30	NA	TRBJ1-5	NA	TGTGCCTGGAGCGACGTAGGGGGCAATCAGCCCCAGCATTTT	CAWSDVGGNQPQHF
TRBV13	NA	TRBJ1-3	TRBD1	TGTGCCAGCAGCCCCGGGACAGCTGGAGGAAACACCATATATTTT	CASSPGTAGGNTIYF
TRBV24-1	once	TRBJ1-1	TRBD1	TGTGCCACCAGTGATGCCGGACAGGGGGACACTGAAGCTTTCTTT	CATSDAGQGDTEAFF
TRBV6-2/TRBV6-3	NA	TRBJ1-1	NA	TGTGCCAGCAGTTACCCTAGGTCGGGGAACACTGAAGCTTTCTTT	CASSYPRSGNTEAFF
TRBV5-1	NA	TRBJ2-1	NA	TGCGCCAGCAGCTTTAGAGGGTCCCCCGATTCCTACAATGAGCAGTTCTTC	CASSFRGSPDSYNEQFF
TRBV4-2	NA	TRBJ2-5	NA	TGTGCCAGCAGCCAAGGGGGGCTAGCGGAAGAGACCCAGTACTTC	CASSQGGLAEETQYF
TRBV5-6	NA	TRBJ2-3	TRBD1	TGTGCCAGCAGGATGGGACAGAGTTACACAGATACGCAGTATTTT	CASRMGQSYTDTQYF
TRBV2	NA	TRBJ1-1	NA	TGTGCCAGCAGGAAGGGGGTGAACACTGAAGCTTTCTTT	CASRKGVNTEAFF
TRBV27	NA	TRBJ2-7	TRBD2	TGTGCCAGCAGTTTATCGGGGACTAGGCACGAGCAGTACTTC	CASSLSGTRHEQYF
TRBV9	NA	TRBJ2-4	TRBD1	TGTGCCAGCAGCGAGGGACAGCTAGCCAAAAACATTCAGTACTTC	CASSEGQLAKNIQYF
TRBV5-1	NA	TRBJ2-7	NA	TGCGCCAGCAGCTTGTTAGAGGGAGGGACACACTACGAGCAGTACTTC	CASSLLEGGTHYEQYF
TRBV19	once	TRBJ1-1	NA	TGTGCCAGTAGTATCCCAGACATGAACACTGAAGCTTTCTTT	CASSIPDMNTEAFF
TRBV19	NA	TRBJ2-2	NA	TGTGCCAGTAGGACAGGCCGGAACACCGGGGAGCTGTTTTTT	CASRTGRNTGELFF
TRBV7-8	once	TRBJ1-3	TRBD1	TGTGCCAGCAGCTTAGCGAACAGGGGATCTGGAAACACCATATATTTT	CASSLANRGSGNTIYF
TRBV7-9	NA	TRBJ2-1	TRBD2	TGTGCCAGCAGCTTTGCGAGGGCGGGGGATGAGCAGTTCTTC	CASSFARAGDEQFF
TRBV24-1	NA	TRBJ2-3	NA	TGTGCCACCAGTGATACCCGGACAGTTTACACAGATACGCAGTATTTT	CATSDTRTVYTDTQYF
TRBV27	NA	TRBJ2-3	NA	TGTGCCAGCAGTCGGTGGGATACGCAGTATTTT	CASSRWDTQYF
TRBV29-1	NA	TRBJ2-5	NA	TGCAGCATACGGACAGTCCATTCGGCAGAGACCCAGTACTTC	CSIRTVHSAETQYF
TRBV19	once	TRBJ2-1	TRBD2	TGTGCCAGTAGTAGACGTGGGGGGGGGAATGAGCAGTTCTTC	CASSRRGGGNEQFF
TRBV7-6	NA	TRBJ2-1	TRBD2	TGTGCCAGCAGCTCTGCTAGCGGTATGGCAAATGAGCAGTTCTTC	CASSSASGMANEQFF
TRBV5-1	once	TRBJ2-1	TRBD1	TGCGCCAGCAGGGACAGGGTAGATGAGCAGTTCTTC	CASRDRVDEQFF
TRBV27	NA	TRBJ1-2	NA	TGTGCCAGCAGGGCCCACGCCGAATACTATGGCTACACCTTC	CASRAHAEYYGYTF